This TCR beta chain emerged from a study of cytomegalovirus exposure and HLA in healthy donors. Primers for the PCR totalled 60 Vbeta and 13 Jbeta. Sequencing used immunoSEQ multiplex PCR; TCRdb keeps in-frame clones, though not all of them. This table holds 150,000 or so clones, 70% to 85% found once. Study-wide results and limits: A later analysis found most CMV-associated TCR beta chains apparently HLA-restricted. The availability of immune exposure information extended only to CMV serostatus. TCR beta sequences numbering over 15,000 were associated with HLA alleles at 0.05 false discovery rate in a later analysis. 150 or so TCR beta chains were listed as cytomegalovirus-associated.

The CDR3 consists of 14 residues. Germline V gene lookup returns CDR1 MNHNY and CDR2 SVGAGI (reference sequence). With V trimmed by 0 bases and J by 4 bases, 0 bases remained unmatched. Details on this clone: Its antigen is not identified.

The TCR was taken from a woman aged 25 to 39 in good health and CMV-seronegative. The V gene is TRBV6-6, the J gene TRBJ1-1, with 9 bases that match TRBD1. The sample was PBMCs. The CDR3 coding sequence is TGTGCCAGCAGTTACTCGACAGGGGGCACTGAAGCTTTCTTT. The encoded protein is CASSYSTGGTEAFF.